This section outlines one T cell receptor (beta chain) sequence together with its context. Its specificity is not known. The sample belongs to a study of blood T cells in healthy people across ages. Whole-study results and caveats: Older age coincided with a roughly linear decline in TCR beta diversity per million T cells. Percentage of naive T cells showed a strong correlation with TCR beta diversity.

A second 7 to 11 cycle PCR used barcoded and J-beta primers. TCRdb recomputed calls from the 5' RACE reads with MiXCR, one row per CDR3 protein. The sample holds around 1.5 million distinct CDR3 sequences, about 43% seen once. The source of this sequence is a woman aged 18 to 35 in good health. The specimen sequenced was blood.

CDR3 nucleotides: TGTGCCAGCAGCCAATTCGACAGGGATAATTCACCCCTCCACTTT. It specifies CASSQFDRDNSPLHF. The genes are TRBV3-1 and TRBJ1-6; 7 bases agree with TRBD1. Per germline, CDR1 LGHDT and CDR2 YNNKEL (reference sequence). Trimming at V came to 2 bases and at J to 5 bases, leaving 3 bases not matched to a gene. The CDR3 runs 15 residues.